Included here is one TCR beta chain sequence, with context. The CDR3 runs to 15 residues. The ends were cut back, 6 bases at V and 0 bases at J, with 14 bases in the middle. Germline assignment: CDR1 MNHEY and CDR2 SMNVEV (reference sequence). The data were obtained in a study of shared clonotypes between healthy human individuals. For the study at large: Researchers assigned three CD4 naive, three CD4 memory, two CD8 naive and one CD8 memory plate to each donor.

Authors' data handling: ImmunoSEQ supplied junction-only sequences lacking quality scores, so filtering was different. Method: immunoSEQ multiplex PCR; TCRdb's copy keeps in-frame clones and lacks some. V and J calls and clone size are copied from that table; D and trimming were computed from the DNA. The sample consists of 1,500,000 or so clones, more than 95% of them appearing once. The chain carries TRBV27 and TRBJ1-1; D unresolved. The clonotype originates from a man aged 25-40 years in good health. Sample: naive CD4+ T cells sorted from blood. Subset given: CD45RA+ positively selected. The CDR3 reads CASSLSGRLNTEAFF. The CDR3 DNA follows: TGTGCCAGCAGCCTCAGCGGCCGGTTGAACACTGAAGCTTTCTTT.